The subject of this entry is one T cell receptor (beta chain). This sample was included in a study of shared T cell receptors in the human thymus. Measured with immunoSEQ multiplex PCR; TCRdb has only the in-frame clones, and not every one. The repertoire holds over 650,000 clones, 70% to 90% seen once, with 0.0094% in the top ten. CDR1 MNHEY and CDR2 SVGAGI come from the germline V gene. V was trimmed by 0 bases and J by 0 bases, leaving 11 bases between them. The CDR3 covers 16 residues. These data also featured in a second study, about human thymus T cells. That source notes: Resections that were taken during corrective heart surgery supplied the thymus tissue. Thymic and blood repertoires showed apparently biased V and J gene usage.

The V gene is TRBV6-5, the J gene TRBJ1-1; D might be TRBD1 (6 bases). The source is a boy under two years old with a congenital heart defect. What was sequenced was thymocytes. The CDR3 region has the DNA TGTGCCAGCAGTTACTCGGGTGACAGGATGAACACTGAAGCTTTCTTT. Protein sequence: CASSYSGDRMNTEAFF.